This TCR beta chain derives from a study of shared clonotypes between healthy human individuals. Germline lookup yields CDR1 SEHNR and CDR2 FQNEAQ (reference sequence). The CDR3 consists of 17 residues. V was clipped by 4 bases and J by 1 base; unmatched bases: 12. Repertoires were generated with immunoSEQ multiplex PCR, while TCRdb's copy carries only in-frame clones and drops some. The sample includes about 110,000 clones, approximately 70% of them seen just once. Every donor was a Caucasian adult from Nashville, Tennessee. Material for sequencing was memory CD8+ T cells sorted from blood. Indicated subset: CD45RO+ cells pooled with CCR7-negative TemRA cells. This chain uses TRBV7-9 with TRBJ2-7; 8 positions agree with TRBD2. The clonotype was recovered from a woman aged 30 to 39 in good health. The CDR3 region is CASSSGISGVNSYEQYF. The DNA of the CDR3 is TGTGCCAGCAGCTCAGGCATTAGCGGGGTCAATTCCTACGAGCAGTACTTC.